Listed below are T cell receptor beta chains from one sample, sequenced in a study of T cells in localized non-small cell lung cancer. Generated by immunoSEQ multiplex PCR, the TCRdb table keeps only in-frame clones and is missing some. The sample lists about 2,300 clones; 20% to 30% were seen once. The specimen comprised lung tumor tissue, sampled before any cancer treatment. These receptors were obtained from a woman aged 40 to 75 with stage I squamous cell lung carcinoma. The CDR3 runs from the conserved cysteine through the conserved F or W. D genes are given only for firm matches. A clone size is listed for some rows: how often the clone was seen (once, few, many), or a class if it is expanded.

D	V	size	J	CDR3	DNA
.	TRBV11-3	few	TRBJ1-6	CASRFPWANSPLHF	TGTGCCAGCAGATTCCCGTGGGCTAATTCACCCCTCCACTTT
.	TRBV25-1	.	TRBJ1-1	CASSVSRQNTEAFF	TGTGCCAGCAGTGTGAGCCGCCAGAACACTGAAGCTTTCTTT
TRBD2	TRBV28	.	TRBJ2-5	CASSTSPGLGSLQETQYF	TGTGCCAGCAGCACATCCCCGGGACTAGGGTCCCTTCAAGAGACCCAGTACTTC
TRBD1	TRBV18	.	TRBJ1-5	CASSPTGADQPQHF	TGTGCCAGCTCACCCACAGGGGCAGATCAGCCCCAGCATTTT
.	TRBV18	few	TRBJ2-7	CASSIYGGSYEQYF	TGTGCCAGCTCAATATACGGGGGCTCCTACGAGCAGTACTTC
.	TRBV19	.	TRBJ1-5	CASRGNLGGHQPQHF	TGTGCCAGTAGGGGAAATCTAGGGGGTCATCAGCCCCAGCATTTT
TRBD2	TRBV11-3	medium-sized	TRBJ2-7	CASSIGTSGSEQYF	TGTGCCAGCAGTATTGGGACTAGCGGGAGCGAGCAGTACTTC
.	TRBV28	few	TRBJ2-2	CASSGGNGGELFF	TGTGCCAGCAGTGGGGGGAATGGCGGGGAGCTGTTTTTT
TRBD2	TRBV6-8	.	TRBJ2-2	CASSRPSGSINTGELFF	TGTGCCAGCAGTCGCCCTAGCGGGAGTATCAATACCGGGGAGCTGTTTTTT
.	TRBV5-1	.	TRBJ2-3	CAGQQTLSTDTQYF	TGCGCCGGCCAACAGACCCTTAGCACAGATACGCAGTATTTT
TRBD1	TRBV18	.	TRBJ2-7	CASSPPGTVFYEQYF	TGTGCCAGCTCACCCCCTGGGACAGTCTTCTACGAGCAGTACTTC
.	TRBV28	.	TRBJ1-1	CASSRDRVTEAFF	TGTGCCAGCAGTCGTGATAGGGTAACTGAAGCTTTCTTT
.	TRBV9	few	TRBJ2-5	CASRDRAETQYF	TGTGCCAGCCGCGACCGTGCGGAGACCCAGTACTTC
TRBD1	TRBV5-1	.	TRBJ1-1	CASSWDSGNTEAFF	TGCGCCAGCAGCTGGGACAGTGGGAACACTGAAGCTTTCTTT